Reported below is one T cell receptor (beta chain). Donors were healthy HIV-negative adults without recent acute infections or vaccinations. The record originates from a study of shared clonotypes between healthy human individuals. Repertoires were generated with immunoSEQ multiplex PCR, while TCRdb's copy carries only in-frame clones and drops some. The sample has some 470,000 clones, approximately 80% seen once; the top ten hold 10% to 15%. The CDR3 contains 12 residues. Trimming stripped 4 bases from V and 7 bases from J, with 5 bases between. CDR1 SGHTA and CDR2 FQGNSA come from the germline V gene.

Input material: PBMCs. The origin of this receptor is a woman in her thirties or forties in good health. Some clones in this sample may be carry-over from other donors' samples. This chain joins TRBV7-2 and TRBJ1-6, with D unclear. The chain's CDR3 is CASSSRNSPLHF. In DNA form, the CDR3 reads TGTGCCAGCAGCTCACGGAATTCACCCCTCCACTTT.